This passage covers 24 T cell receptor beta chains from one sample sequenced in a study of cytomegalovirus exposure and HLA in healthy donors. PCR used 60 Vbeta primers and 13 Jbeta primers. Some clones are missing from TCRdb's copy, which holds only in-frame ones; the method was immunoSEQ multiplex PCR. The sample yields roughly 110,000 clones, under 80% seen once. The sequenced sample consisted of PBMCs. The receptor set was obtained from a man aged 60 to 75 in good health and CMV-seronegative.

V and J are TRBV7-3 and TRBJ2-3; TRBD2 matches 7 bases. This CDR3 is 15 amino acids long. Germline trimming cut 5 bases from V and 2 bases from J; bases unmatched to any gene: 7. From germline, CDR1 is SGHTA and CDR2 FQGTGA. The CDR3 reads CASSMGGGLTDTQYF. Written as DNA, the CDR3 is TGTGCCAGCAGCATGGGGGGGGGACTCACAGATACGCAGTATTTT.

This clone was detected a few times. The rearrangement uses TRBV7-2 and TRBJ1-5, with a tentative D call TRBD1 (5 bases). V was cut by 8 bases and J by 0 bases, with 8 bases left in between. There are 13 residues in the CDR3. Germline values: CDR1 SGHTA, CDR2 FQGNSA. The chain's CDR3 is CASGGYSNQPQHF. CDR3 nucleotides: TGTGCCAGCGGGGGGTATAGCAATCAGCCCCAGCATTTT.

This sequence joins TRBV7-9 and TRBJ1-1; TRBD1 agrees at 12 bases. The CDR3 runs 15 residues. V lost 4 bases, J lost 4 bases, and 4 bases stayed unmatched. CDR1 is SEHNR, CDR2 FQNEAQ, per germline (reference sequence). CDR3 sequence (DNA): TGTGCCAGCAGCTGGGACAGGGGGCCGGTCACTGAAGCTTTCTTT. It specifies CASSWDRGPVTEAFF.

The V and J genes are TRBV2 and TRBJ2-5; TRBD2 matches 8 bases. This CDR3 spans 15 amino acids. Per germline, CDR1 SNHLY and CDR2 FYNNEI. V lost 9 bases to trimming and J lost 4 bases; unmatched junction nucleotides: 13. CDR3 residues: CARRSGGDRRETQYF. For the CDR3, the DNA is TGTGCCAGAAGATCGGGGGGGGATCGGCGAGAGACCCAGTACTTC.

CDR3 nucleotide sequence: TGCAGCGTTGAACAGGGGGCTGTTCTGAACACCTTC. This translates into CSVEQGAVLNTF. The V gene is TRBV29-1, the J gene TRBJ1-2; 8 nucleotides match TRBD1. The junction had 8 bases not matched to a gene; V was cut back by 2 bases and J by 12 bases. The CDR3 spans 12 residues. Germline CDR1 and CDR2: SQVTM and ANQGSEA.

This chain links TRBV10-3 with TRBJ2-1; a possible D gene is TRBD1 (6 bases). V dropped 7 bases and J dropped 8 bases, with 21 bases sitting between them. CDR3 length: 15 residues. Germline assignment: CDR1 ENHRY and CDR2 SYGVKD. CDR3 amino acids: CAIKPQGGLDDEQFF. In nucleotides, the CDR3 is TGTGCCATCAAACCACAGGGTGGCTTAGACGATGAGCAGTTCTTC.

The rearrangement uses TRBV7-9 and TRBJ2-7; D is undetermined. CDR1 and CDR2 (germline): SEHNR, FQNEAQ (reference sequence). Trimming took 3 bases from V and 0 from J, leaving 6 bases between them. This CDR3 region has 13 residues. The CDR3 loop is CASSLQASYEQYF. Here the CDR3 DNA reads TGTGCCAGCAGCTTGCAGGCCTCCTACGAGCAGTACTTC.

The CDR3 DNA follows: TGCGCCAGCAGCCAAGATTGGGGACAGAGTCATCAGCCCCAGCATTTT. Amino acid sequence: CASSQDWGQSHQPQHF. The chain carries TRBV4-3 and TRBJ1-5; 7 nucleotides line up with TRBD1. Germline V gene data show CDR1 as LGHNA and CDR2 as YSLEER. The ends lost 0 bases at V and 5 bases at J; junction bases unmatched: 7. CDR3 size: 16 residues.

This chain uses TRBV4-3 with TRBJ1-2; the D gene is possibly TRBD1 (5 bases). The CDR3 length is 15 residues. The V end lost 4 bases, the J end lost 0 bases, and 12 bases lay between the germline ends. The germline gives CDR1 LGHNA, CDR2 YSLEER. The CDR3 here is CASSPWRGANYGYTF. DNA for the CDR3: TGCGCCAGCAGCCCTTGGAGGGGAGCTAACTATGGCTACACCTTC.

The chain employs TRBV7-2 and TRBJ1-2; D is possibly TRBD1 (5 bases). The CDR3 is 13 residues long. The ends were cut back, 2 bases at V and 6 bases at J, with 10 bases in the middle. The germline V gene has CDR1 SGHTA and CDR2 FQGNSA. The CDR3 loop is CASSLNRLDGYTF. DNA of the CDR3: TGTGCCAGCAGCTTAAACAGGCTGGATGGCTACACCTTC.

This clone was counted a single time. The V call is TRBV19, the J call TRBJ1-2, with 12 bases that match TRBD1. Per germline, CDR1 LNHDA and CDR2 SQIVND (reference sequence). The V segment lost 4 bases and the J segment 2 bases; nucleotides outside the gene matches: 2. The CDR3 loop spans 15 amino acids. The CDR3: CASSKGQGANYGYTF. CDR3 DNA sequence: TGTGCCAGTAGTAAGGGACAGGGGGCGAACTATGGCTACACCTTC.

As DNA, the CDR3 is TGTGCCAGTCAGACAGGAGTCACCGGGGAGCTGTTTTTT. This translates into CASQTGVTGELFF. This chain connects TRBV27 to TRBJ2-2; D is perhaps TRBD1 (6 bases). Deletions cut 9 bases from V and 4 bases from J, with 12 bases between. This CDR3 spans 13 amino acids. CDR1 and CDR2 (germline): MNHEY, SMNVEV (reference sequence).

This chain links TRBV6-6 with TRBJ1-6; a possible D gene is TRBD1 (5 bases). The CDR3 totals 12 residues. V was clipped by 7 bases and J by 15 bases, with 16 bases between them. Germline-derived CDR1 and CDR2 are MNHNY and SVGAGI (reference sequence). CDR3 sequence (DNA): TGTGCCAGCACTACCCCTCAACAGGACCTCCACTTT. Amino acids: CASTTPQQDLHF.

V gene TRBV7-9 combines with J gene TRBJ2-3; the D gene is possibly TRBD2 (5 bases). Trimming took 10 bases from V and 1 from J, leaving 9 bases between them. This CDR3 is 12 amino acids long. Germline lookup yields CDR1 SEHNR and CDR2 FQNEAQ (reference sequence). The CDR3 region has the DNA TGTGCCACTCGGCGGGGCACAGATACGCAGTATTTT. It translates to CATRRGTDTQYF.

This chain joins TRBV4-1 and TRBJ2-1, with D possibly matching TRBD2 (6 bases). The CDR3 consists of 16 residues. V shed 1 base and J shed 2 bases, with 12 bases lying between them. Germline assignment: CDR1 MGHRA and CDR2 YSYEKL. CDR3 in amino acids: CASSQVRLVAYNEQFF. CDR3 sequence (DNA): TGCGCCAGCAGCCAAGTGAGACTAGTTGCCTACAATGAGCAGTTCTTC.

The chain joins TRBV7-9 to TRBJ2-7; D perhaps matches TRBD1 (5 bases). This CDR3 spans 14 amino acids. V was cut by 3 bases and J by 2 bases, with 11 bases left in between. CDR1 SEHNR and CDR2 FQNEAQ come from the germline V gene (reference sequence). The CDR3, as DNA: TGTGCCAGCAGCTTTGCAGGGTCCCCCTACGAGCAGTACTTC. This translates into CASSFAGSPYEQYF.

This chain uses TRBV19 with TRBJ1-4; no definite D call. V was pared by 3 bases and J by 5 bases, with 10 bases between. Germline-derived CDR1 and CDR2 are LNHDA and SQIVND (reference sequence). The CDR3 is 14 amino acids. The CDR3 DNA is TGTGCCAGTAGTATGGGCAATTGGAATGAAAAACTGTTTTTT. Residues: CASSMGNWNEKLFF.

The V gene is TRBV9, the J gene TRBJ1-2; the match to TRBD1 covers 9 bases. V was clipped by 4 bases and J by 4 bases; unmatched bases: 8. This CDR3 contains 15 residues. The germline gives CDR1 SGDLS, CDR2 YYNGEE. The CDR3 is CASSLRTGDPYGYTF. CDR3 in DNA: TGTGCCAGCAGCCTCCGGACAGGGGACCCCTATGGCTACACCTTC.

J is TRBJ2-5 and V is TRBV5-1; 9 nucleotides align to TRBD1. V was pared by 6 bases and J by 5 bases, with 14 bases of the junction left unmatched. From germline, CDR1 is SGHRS and CDR2 YFSETQ. This CDR3 contains 16 residues. CDR3 sequence: CASTSSAQGARETQYF. CDR3 DNA: TGCGCCAGCACTTCATCGGCACAGGGGGCGCGTGAGACCCAGTACTTC.

The table lists this clone with a count of one. V gene TRBV5-1 combines with J gene TRBJ1-6, with D possibly TRBD1 on 5 matching bases. Germline CDR1 reads SGHRS; CDR2 reads YFSETQ. CDR3 length equals 18 residues. The V gene lost 0 bases and the J gene lost 0 bases, with 13 bases spanning the gap. The CDR3 loop is CASSLEGQGSSYNSPLHF. The CDR3 bases are TGCGCCAGCAGCTTGGAGGGGCAGGGAAGCTCCTATAATTCACCCCTCCACTTT.

There are a few counts of this clone. The chain recombines TRBV6-1 with TRBJ1-5; D not resolved. Trimming shortened V by 2 bases and J by 11 bases, and 13 bases separated the two germline ends. From germline, CDR1 is MNHNS and CDR2 SASEGT. This CDR3 has 13 amino acids. CDR3 nucleotide sequence: TGTGCCAGCAGTGAAAACCCGGCGGACTCCCAGCATTTT. Its protein product is CASSENPADSQHF.

This chain joins TRBV9 and TRBJ1-2; no clear D gene. Per the germline V gene, CDR1 is SGDLS and CDR2 is YYNGEE. The CDR3 is 13 residues long. The V gene lost 2 bases and the J gene lost 3 bases, with 8 bases spanning the gap. This CDR3 is CASSVKLDYGYTF. As DNA, the CDR3 is TGTGCCAGCAGCGTGAAGCTGGACTATGGCTACACCTTC.

In DNA, the CDR3 is TGTGCCAGCAGCGCCGGACAGTCGAACACCGGGGAGCTGTTTTTT. It translates to CASSAGQSNTGELFF. V and J are TRBV9 and TRBJ2-2; D perhaps matches TRBD1 (6 bases). Between the trimmed V and J ends, which lost 3 bases and 0 bases, there was a span of 9 bases. CDR1 is SGDLS and CDR2 is YYNGEE in the germline V gene. This CDR3 region has 15 residues.

The rearrangement joins TRBV6-5 to TRBJ1-2; 9 nucleotides agree with TRBD1. Germline V lookup: CDR1 MNHEY, CDR2 SVGAGI. This CDR3 is built from 15 residues. Trimming cost V 5 bases and J 7 bases; bases outside gene matches: 11. CDR3 amino acids: CASSPWDREVAGYTF. The CDR3 nucleotides are TGTGCCAGCAGTCCCTGGGACAGGGAAGTAGCTGGCTACACCTTC.